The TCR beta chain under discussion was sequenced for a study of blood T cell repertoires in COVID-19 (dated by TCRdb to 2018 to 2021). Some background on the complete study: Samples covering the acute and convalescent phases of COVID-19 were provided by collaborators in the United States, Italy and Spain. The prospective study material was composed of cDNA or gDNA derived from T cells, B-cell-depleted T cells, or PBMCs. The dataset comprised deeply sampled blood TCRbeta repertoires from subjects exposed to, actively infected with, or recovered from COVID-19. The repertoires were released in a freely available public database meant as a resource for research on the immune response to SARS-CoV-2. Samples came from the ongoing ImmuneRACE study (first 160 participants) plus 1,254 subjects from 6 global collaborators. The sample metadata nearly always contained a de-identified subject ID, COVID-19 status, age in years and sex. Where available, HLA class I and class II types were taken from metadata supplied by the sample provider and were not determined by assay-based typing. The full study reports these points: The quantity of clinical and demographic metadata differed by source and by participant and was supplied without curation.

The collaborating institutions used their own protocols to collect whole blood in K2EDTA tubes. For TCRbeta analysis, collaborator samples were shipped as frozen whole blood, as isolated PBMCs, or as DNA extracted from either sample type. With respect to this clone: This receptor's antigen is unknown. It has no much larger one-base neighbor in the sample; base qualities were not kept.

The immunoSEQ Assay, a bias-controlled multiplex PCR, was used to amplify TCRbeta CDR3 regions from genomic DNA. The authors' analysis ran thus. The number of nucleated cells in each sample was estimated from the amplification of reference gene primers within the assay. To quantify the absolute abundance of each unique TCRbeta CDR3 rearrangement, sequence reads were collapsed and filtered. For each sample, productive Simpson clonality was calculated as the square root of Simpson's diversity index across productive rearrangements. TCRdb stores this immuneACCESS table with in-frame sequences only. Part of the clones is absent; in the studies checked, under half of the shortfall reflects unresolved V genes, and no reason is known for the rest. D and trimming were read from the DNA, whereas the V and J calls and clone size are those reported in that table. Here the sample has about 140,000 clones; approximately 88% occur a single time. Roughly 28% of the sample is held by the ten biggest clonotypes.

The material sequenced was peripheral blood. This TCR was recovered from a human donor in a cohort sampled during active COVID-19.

The CDR3 corresponds to CASSGNRANQPQHF. The DNA sequence is as follows: TGTGCCAGTAGTGGAAACAGGGCCAATCAGCCCCAGCATTTT. The sequence is built from TRBV19 and TRBJ1-5; TRBD1 is possibly the D segment (6 matching bases). CDR1 and CDR2 (LNHDA, SQIVND) derive from the germline V gene (reference sequence). V lost 5 bases and J lost 3 bases; the stretch between them is 11 bases long. CDR3 length: 14 amino acids, cysteine to phenylalanine. Only CDR3 DNA is held: 42 bases, read in frame from base 1.